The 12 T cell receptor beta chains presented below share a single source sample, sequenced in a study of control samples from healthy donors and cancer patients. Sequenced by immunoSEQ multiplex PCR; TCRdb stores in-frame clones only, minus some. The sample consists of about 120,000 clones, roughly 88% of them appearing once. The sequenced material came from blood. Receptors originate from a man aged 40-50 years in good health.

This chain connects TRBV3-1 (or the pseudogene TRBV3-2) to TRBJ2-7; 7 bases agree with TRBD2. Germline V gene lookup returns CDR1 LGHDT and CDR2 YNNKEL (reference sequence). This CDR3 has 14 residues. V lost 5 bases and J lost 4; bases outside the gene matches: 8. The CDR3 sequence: CASSKPGLPYEQYF. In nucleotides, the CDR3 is TGTGCCAGCAGCAAACCGGGACTACCTTACGAGCAGTACTTC.

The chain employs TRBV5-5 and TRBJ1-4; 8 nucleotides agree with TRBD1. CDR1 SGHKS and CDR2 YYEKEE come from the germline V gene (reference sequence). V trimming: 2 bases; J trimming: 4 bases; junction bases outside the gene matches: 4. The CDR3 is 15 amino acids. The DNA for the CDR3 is TGTGCCAGCAGCTTTAGCGGACAGGGTAATGAAAAACTGTTTTTT. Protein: CASSFSGQGNEKLFF.

CDR3 DNA: TGTGCCAGCTCACCGGTTGGGGGGACTGGGAGCAATCAGCCCCAGCATTTT. Protein sequence: CASSPVGGTGSNQPQHF. V is TRBV18 and J is TRBJ1-5; the D gene is possibly TRBD1 (5 bases). Germline CDR1 and CDR2: KGHSH and LQKENI. Trimming stripped 3 bases from V and 1 base from J, with 16 bases between. CDR3 size: 17 residues. Filled out from reference TRBV18 and TRBJ1-5, the complete variable domain reads NAGVMQNPRHLVRRRGQEARLRCSPMKGHSHVYWYRQLPEEGLKFMVYLQKENIIDESGMPKERFSAEFPKEGPSILRIQQVVRGDSAAYFCASSPVGGTGSNQPQHFGDGTRLSIL.

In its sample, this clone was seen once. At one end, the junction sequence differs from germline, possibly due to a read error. CDR3 loop: CASSLGPRGAF. The CDR3 DNA is TGTGCCAGCAGTTTGGGTCCCCGGGGGGCCTTC. This chain uses TRBV12-3 or TRBV12-4 with TRBJ1-2; D perhaps matches TRBD1 (5 bases). The CDR3 extends over 11 amino acids.

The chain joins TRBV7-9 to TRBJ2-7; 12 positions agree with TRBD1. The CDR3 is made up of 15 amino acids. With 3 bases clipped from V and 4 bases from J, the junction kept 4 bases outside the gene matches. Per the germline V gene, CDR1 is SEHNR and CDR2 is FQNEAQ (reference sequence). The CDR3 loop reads CASSFRDRGRYEQYF. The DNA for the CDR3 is TGTGCCAGCAGCTTCCGGGACAGGGGGCGGTACGAGCAGTACTTC.

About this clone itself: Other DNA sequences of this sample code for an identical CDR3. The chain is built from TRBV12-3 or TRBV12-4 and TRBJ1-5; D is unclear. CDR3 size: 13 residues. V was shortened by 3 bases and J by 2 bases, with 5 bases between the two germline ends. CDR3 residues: CASSLNGNQPQHF. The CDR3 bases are TGTGCCAGCAGTTTGAACGGCAATCAGCCCCAGCATTTT.

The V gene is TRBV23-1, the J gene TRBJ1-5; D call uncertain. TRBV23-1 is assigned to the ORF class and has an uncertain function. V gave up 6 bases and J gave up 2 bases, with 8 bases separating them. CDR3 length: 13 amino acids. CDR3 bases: TGCGCCAGCAGCGCGGAGGGCAATCAGCCCCAGCATTTT. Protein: CASSAEGNQPQHF.

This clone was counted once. DNA of the CDR3: TGTGCCAGCATGGCGGCAGATACGCAGTATTTT. Translated, it gives CASMAADTQYF. This chain joins TRBV12-3 or TRBV12-4 and TRBJ2-3; D ambiguous. V was trimmed by 7 bases and J by 4 bases, leaving 6 bases between them. The CDR3 consists of 11 residues.

CDR3 sequence reads: CASSEGISYEQYF. The CDR3 nucleotides are TGCGCCAGCAGTGAGGGTATCTCCTACGAGCAGTACTTC. The gene calls are TRBV10-1 and TRBJ2-7; D remains unclear. Germline V gene lookup returns CDR1 WNHNN and CDR2 SYGVQD (reference sequence). V gave up 2 bases and J gave up 0 bases, with 5 bases separating them. This CDR3 spans 13 amino acids.

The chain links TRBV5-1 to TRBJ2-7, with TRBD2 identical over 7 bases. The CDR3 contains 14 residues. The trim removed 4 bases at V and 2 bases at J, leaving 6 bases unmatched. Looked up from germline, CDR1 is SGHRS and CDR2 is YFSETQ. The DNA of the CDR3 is TGCGCCAGCAGCCACGGGGGGTATACCTACGAGCAGTACTTC. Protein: CASSHGGYTYEQYF.

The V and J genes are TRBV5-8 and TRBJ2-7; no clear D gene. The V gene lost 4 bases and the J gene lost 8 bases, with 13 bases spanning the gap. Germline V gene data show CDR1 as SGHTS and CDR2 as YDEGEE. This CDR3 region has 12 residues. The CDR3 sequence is CASSVSPAKQYF. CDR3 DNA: TGTGCCAGCAGCGTAAGTCCCGCCAAGCAGTACTTC.

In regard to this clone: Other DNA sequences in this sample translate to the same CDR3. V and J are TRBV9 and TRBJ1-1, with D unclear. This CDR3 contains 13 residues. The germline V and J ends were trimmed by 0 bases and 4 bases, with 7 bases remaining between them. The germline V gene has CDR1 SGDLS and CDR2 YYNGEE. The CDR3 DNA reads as TGTGCCAGCAGCGTAGTCGGCTCCACTGAAGCTTTCTTT. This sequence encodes CASSVVGSTEAFF.